This T cell receptor (beta chain) was captured in a study of T-cell memory formation after mild COVID-19. Study-wide background: TCR clustering was largely donor specific. Study results and limitations: Clones contracting over day 15 to 85 were CD4/CD8 balanced, with later expanders leaning CD4+. The study found contracting CD4+ clones mainly in CM and EM and contracting CD8+ clones in EMRA.

The TCR alpha and TCR beta cDNA libraries, bearing sample barcodes and UMIs, were generated by 5'RACE using constant-segment primers. MiXCR was run by TCRdb on the 5' RACE reads, yielding one entry per CDR3 protein. The sample yields some 290,000 distinct CDR3 sequences, 15% to 20% seen once. This clonotype has more than one count but fewer than ten. Its antigen is still unknown. Input material: PBMCs or a T cell subset sorted from them (not recorded which). The TCR was taken from a man between 18 and 35 years old who had mild COVID-19 (a few samples of this study predate the infection). Cell type and time point are not known.

CDR3 region: CSARYRGQETQYF. CDR3 sequence (DNA): TGCAGTGCTAGATACAGGGGGCAAGAGACCCAGTACTTC. The genes are TRBV20-1 and TRBJ2-5, with TRBD1 identical over 8 bases. Germline-derived CDR1 and CDR2 are DFQATT and SNEGSKA (reference sequence). The V gene end was trimmed by 2 bases and the J gene end by 2 bases; junction bases not matched to a gene: 1. This CDR3 has 13 amino acids.